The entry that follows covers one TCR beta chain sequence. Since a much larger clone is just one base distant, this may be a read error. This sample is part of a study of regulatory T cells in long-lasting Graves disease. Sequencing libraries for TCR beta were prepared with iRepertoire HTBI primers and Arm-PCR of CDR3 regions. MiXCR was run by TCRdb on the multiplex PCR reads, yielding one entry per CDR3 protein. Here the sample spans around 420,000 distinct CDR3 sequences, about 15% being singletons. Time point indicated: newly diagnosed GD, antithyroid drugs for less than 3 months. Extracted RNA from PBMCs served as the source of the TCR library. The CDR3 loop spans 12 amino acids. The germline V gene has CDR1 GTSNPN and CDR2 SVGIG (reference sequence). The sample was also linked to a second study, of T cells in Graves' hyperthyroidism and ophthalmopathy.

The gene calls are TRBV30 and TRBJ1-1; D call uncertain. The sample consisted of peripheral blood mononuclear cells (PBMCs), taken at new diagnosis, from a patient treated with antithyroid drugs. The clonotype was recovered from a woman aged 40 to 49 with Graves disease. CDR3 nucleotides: TGTGCCTGGAGTGACGGAAACACTGGAGCTTTCTTT. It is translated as CAWSDGNTGAFF.